This T cell receptor (beta chain) was found in a study of cytomegalovirus exposure and HLA in healthy donors. There are 15 residues in the CDR3. V lost 4 bases to trimming and J lost 5 bases, with 17 bases between them. Germline CDR1 SEHNR, CDR2 FQNEAQ (reference sequence). Findings and caveats of the study: Using a false discovery rate of 0.05, a later analysis showed that 15,000 to 20,000 TCR beta sequences were associated with HLA alleles. What a later analysis reportedly showed was that an Asian-associated ancestry cluster had fewer N-insertions than the approximately 700-donor mean.

Comments on this clone: As yet, its antigen is unknown.

The PCR contained 60 Vbeta and 13 Jbeta primers. Repertoires were generated with immunoSEQ multiplex PCR, while TCRdb's copy carries only in-frame clones and drops some. The table records tens of thousands of clones, roughly 80% of them present only once. Whereas donors were nominally healthy upon sampling, unrecorded immune exposures were probable. The source of this sequence is a woman aged 40 to 50 in good health and CMV-seropositive. This sequence joins TRBV7-9 and TRBJ1-1; no reliable D call. Material for sequencing was PBMCs. Here the CDR3 DNA reads TGTGCCAGCAGCTGGAGAGACGTCGGGATGACTGAAGCTTTCTTT. Protein product: CASSWRDVGMTEAFF.